This T cell receptor (beta chain) was identified in a study of shared clonotypes between healthy human individuals. On the study more broadly: The study used three CD4 naive, three CD4 memory, two CD8 naive and one CD8 memory plate per donor. Study-wide points: Depth was large, yet rarefaction showed that sorted-subset sequencing was incomplete.

TCRdb's copy holds only in-frame clones and misses some; the assay was immunoSEQ multiplex PCR. In the table there are around 1 million clones, 76% of which are singletons. The CDR3 runs 14 residues. CDR1 and CDR2 (germline): SGHDT, YYEEEE. V lost 5 bases and J 4 bases, leaving 12 bases between the germline ends. A word on this clone: What it recognizes is unknown.

The TCR sequence derives from a man younger than 35 in good health. Specimen: memory CD4+ T cells sorted from blood. This sample's subset: CD45RA-negative fraction. The rearrangement links TRBV5-6 to TRBJ1-4; the D gene is possibly TRBD1 (5 bases). CDR3 residues: CASSPRDLNEKLFF. The CDR3 DNA is TGTGCCAGCAGTCCAAGGGACCTTAATGAAAAACTGTTTTTT.